This T cell receptor (beta chain) was sequenced for a study of T-cell memory formation after mild COVID-19. TCRdb reprocessed the 5' RACE reads with MiXCR, giving one entry per CDR3 protein. Counted here are just over 200,000 distinct CDR3 sequences, about 9.2% occurring once; the ten biggest clones make up 3.5% to 4%. This clonotype was counted between two and nine times. Per the germline V gene, CDR1 is SGHAT and CDR2 is FQNNGV. V gave up 3 bases and J gave up 5 bases, with 7 bases separating them. The CDR3 extends over 13 amino acids. The specimen was PBMCs or a T cell subset sorted from them (not recorded which). This chain uses TRBV11-2 with TRBJ2-2; D might be TRBD2 (5 bases). The TCR sequence derives from a man between 18 and 35 years old who had mild COVID-19 (a few samples of this study predate the infection). Cell type and time point are not known. CDR3 in amino acids: CASSFSGTGELFF. CDR3 sequence (DNA): TGTGCCAGCAGCTTTTCGGGAACCGGGGAGCTGTTTTTT. The full variable domain, in which reference TRBV11-2 and TRBJ2-2 provide the parts outside the CDR3, is EAGVAQSPRYKIIEKRQSVAFWCNPISGHATLYWYQQILGQGPKLLIQFQNNGVVDDSQLPKDRFSAERLKGVDSTLKIQPAKLEDSAVYLCASSFSGTGELFFGEGSRLTVL.